These 18 T cell receptor beta chains share one sample of origin, sequenced in a study of cytomegalovirus exposure and HLA in healthy donors. This PCR relied on a set of 60 Vbeta primers and 13 Jbeta primers. Repertoires were generated with immunoSEQ multiplex PCR, while TCRdb's copy carries only in-frame clones and drops some. In the table there are about 80,000 clones, approximately 67% of which are singletons. The sample was PBMCs. All receptors come from a male donor in good health and CMV-seropositive.

J is TRBJ2-5 and V is TRBV7-3; TRBD2 matches 8 bases. The CDR3 has 13 residues. Germline assignment: CDR1 SGHTA and CDR2 FQGTGA. With V trimmed by 3 bases and J by 5 bases, 2 bases remained unmatched. The CDR3, as DNA: TGTGCCAGCAGCTTGACTAGCGTCGAGACCCAGTACTTC. It encodes CASSLTSVETQYF.

The genes are TRBV7-9 and TRBJ1-6; possibly TRBD1 for D (5 bases). There are 13 residues in the CDR3. The germline CDR1 and CDR2 sequences are SEHNR and FQNEAQ (reference sequence). V lost 1 base and J 7 bases, leaving 5 bases between the germline ends. The CDR3 loop reads CASSLEGNSPLHF. The CDR3 region has the DNA TGTGCCAGCAGCTTAGAGGGGAATTCACCCCTCCACTTT.

This chain joins TRBV10-1 and TRBJ2-7; a weak D match, TRBD1 (6 bases). V lost 2 bases and J 2 bases, leaving 10 bases between the germline ends. The CDR3 loop spans 14 amino acids. Germline V gene data show CDR1 as WNHNN and CDR2 as SYGVQD (reference sequence). CDR3 in amino acids: CASSEGDTPYEQYF. CDR3 nucleotide sequence: TGCGCCAGCAGTGAGGGGGACACCCCCTACGAGCAGTACTTC.

This clone was picked up a small number of times. The rearrangement joins TRBV5-1 to TRBJ2-5; 10 positions agree with TRBD2. Trimming at V came to 4 bases and at J to 5 bases, leaving 8 bases not matched to a gene. The V gene's germline CDR1 is SGHRS and CDR2 YFSETQ. This CDR3 spans 15 amino acids. The CDR3 here is CASSLSGGALETQYF. The DNA of the CDR3 is TGCGCCAGCAGCCTCAGCGGGGGGGCCCTCGAGACCCAGTACTTC.

V is TRBV7-2 and J is TRBJ2-7, with 8 bases identical to TRBD2. The CDR3 sequence is 15 residues long. V dropped 1 base and J dropped 0; count of bases not matched to a gene: 2. Germline CDR1 SGHTA, CDR2 FQGNSA. The CDR3: CASSLGAGVSYEQYF. CDR3 coding DNA: TGTGCCAGCAGCTTAGGAGCGGGGGTCTCCTACGAGCAGTACTTC. Drawing the rest from reference TRBV7-2 and TRBJ2-7, the complete variable domain is GAGVSQSPSNKVTEKGKDVELRCDPISGHTALYWYRQSLGQGLEFLIYFQGNSAPDKSGLPSDRFSAERTGGSVSTLTIQRTQQEDSAVYLCASSLGAGVSYEQYFGPGTRLTVT.

The chain couples TRBV30 to TRBJ1-5; D is uncertain. CDR3 length: 13 amino acids. V lost 2 bases, J lost 3 bases, and 8 bases lay in between. Germline V gene data show CDR1 as GTSNPN and CDR2 as SVGIG (reference sequence). The CDR3 DNA reads as TGTGCCTGGAGTCAAGCCCACAATCAGCCCCAGCATTTT. This gives the protein CAWSQAHNQPQHF.

This clone was observed once. The chain links TRBV18 to TRBJ2-7; D remains ambiguous. The CDR3 covers 13 residues. Germline CDR1 reads KGHSH; CDR2 reads LQKENI. V lost 4 bases and J lost 2, with 9 bases in between. CDR3 nucleotides: TGTGCCAGCTCACGCCCGGGTACCTACGAGCAGTACTTC. It is translated as CASSRPGTYEQYF.

The sample holds a few counts of this clone. The chain carries TRBV7-2 and TRBJ2-5; TRBD2 matches at 11 bases. This CDR3 comprises 15 residues. CDR1 and CDR2 (germline): SGHTA, FQGNSA. Trimming cost V 3 bases and J 0 bases; bases outside gene matches: 0. This chain's CDR3 is CASSLTSGNQETQYF. The CDR3, as DNA: TGTGCCAGCAGCTTGACTAGCGGGAACCAAGAGACCCAGTACTTC.

The chain is built from TRBV5-1 and TRBJ1-1, with 7 bases lining up with TRBD1. With 4 bases clipped from V and 7 bases from J, the junction kept 7 bases outside the gene matches. The CDR3 spans 13 residues. Germline V CDR1 and CDR2: SGHRS, YFSETQ. The DNA of the CDR3 is TGCGCCAGCAGCAGCACAGGGGAAGTTGAAGCTTTCTTT. This encodes CASSSTGEVEAFF.

The CDR3 DNA sequence: TGTGCCACCAGCAGAGGATCTCCAGGGTCGGTGGAGACCCAGTACTTC. Amino acids: CATSRGSPGSVETQYF. The rearrangement joins TRBV15 to TRBJ2-5, with a possible D match to TRBD1 (5 bases). Per germline, CDR1 LNHNV and CDR2 YYDKDF (reference sequence). This CDR3 has 16 amino acids. V was shortened by 1 base and J by 5 bases, with 17 bases between the two germline ends. Using reference TRBV15 and TRBJ2-5 for the parts outside the CDR3, the full variable domain is DAMVIQNPRYQVTQFGKPVTLSCSQTLNHNVMYWYQQKSSQAPKLLFHYYDKDFNNEADTPDNFQSRRPNTSFCFLDIRSPGLGDTAMYLCATSRGSPGSVETQYFGPGTRLLVL.

The chain is built from TRBV25-1 and TRBJ1-2; TRBD1 might be the D (6 bases). This CDR3 region has 16 residues. Trimming took 3 bases from V and 4 from J, leaving 18 bases between them. From germline, CDR1 is MGHDK and CDR2 SYGVNS. The chain's CDR3 is CASSDPGATSLYGYTF. CDR3 nucleotides: TGTGCCAGCAGTGATCCAGGGGCTACCAGCCTCTATGGCTACACCTTC.

The gene calls are TRBV23-1 and TRBJ2-1, with 7 bases fitting TRBD2. TRBV23-1 is annotated as an ORF whose role is uncertain. The ends lost 6 bases at V and 4 bases at J; junction bases unmatched: 9. The CDR3 runs 15 residues. The CDR3 nucleotides are TGCGCCAGCAGATCTAGCGGTAGGAGGTACAATGAGCAGTTCTTC. This encodes CASRSSGRRYNEQFF.

There are a few counts of this clone. The CDR3 DNA reads as TGTGCCAGCAGTCCCCCCCCGAGCCTTTCCTACAATGAGCAGTTCTTC. It is translated as CASSPPPSLSYNEQFF. The V call is TRBV28, the J call TRBJ2-1; unclear D gene. The V gene lost 5 bases and the J gene lost 1 base, with 15 bases spanning the gap. Germline values: CDR1 MDHEN, CDR2 SYDVKM. The CDR3 runs to 16 residues.

The chain has TRBV5-1 and TRBJ1-5; no clear D gene. Germline CDR1 is SGHRS and CDR2 is YFSETQ. There are 14 residues in the CDR3. Trimming pared 0 bases from V and 1 base from J, leaving 5 bases between. The CDR3 region is CASSLGESNQPQHF. The CDR3 DNA reads TGCGCCAGCAGCTTGGGAGAAAGCAATCAGCCCCAGCATTTT.

This clone was counted only a few times. The chain links TRBV5-1 to TRBJ2-5, with D perhaps TRBD2 (6 bases). The germline V gene has CDR1 SGHRS and CDR2 YFSETQ. The CDR3 is made up of 15 amino acids. Trimming took 4 bases from V and 5 from J, leaving 18 bases between them. The CDR3 nucleotides read TGCGCCAGCAGCCGGGGGACTTCCAACACGGAGACCCAGTACTTC. It codes for CASSRGTSNTETQYF.

V and J are TRBV5-3 and TRBJ2-5, with 8 bases identical to TRBD2. Matching the DNA end better, TRBJ2-7 makes the J call doubtful. TRBV5-3 is noted as an ORF with a role that remains uncertain. This CDR3 contains 15 residues. The CDR3: CARSLAGKNGYEQYF. Written as DNA, the CDR3 is TGTGCCAGATCTCTAGCGGGCAAAAACGGCTACGAGCAGTACTTC.

The chain carries TRBV28 and TRBJ2-7, with TRBD1 matching over 7 bases. This CDR3 spans 16 amino acids. The V gene's germline CDR1 is MDHEN and CDR2 SYDVKM. Trimming took 5 bases from V and 5 from J; bases not matched to a gene: 15. CDR3 nucleotide sequence: TGTGCCAGCAGTCTAATAGCGAGACAGGGTATCCACGAGCAGTACTTC. Protein sequence: CASSLIARQGIHEQYF.

This clone turned up a few times. The chain joins TRBV5-4 to TRBJ2-1, with 7 bases aligning to TRBD2. The CDR3 is 15 residues long. CDR1 is SGHNT and CDR2 is YYREEE in the germline V gene (reference sequence). Germline trimming cut 0 bases from V and 3 bases from J; bases unmatched to any gene: 3. CDR3 in amino acids: CASSLGLAGYNEQFF. CDR3 coding DNA: TGTGCCAGCAGCTTGGGGTTAGCGGGCTACAATGAGCAGTTCTTC.